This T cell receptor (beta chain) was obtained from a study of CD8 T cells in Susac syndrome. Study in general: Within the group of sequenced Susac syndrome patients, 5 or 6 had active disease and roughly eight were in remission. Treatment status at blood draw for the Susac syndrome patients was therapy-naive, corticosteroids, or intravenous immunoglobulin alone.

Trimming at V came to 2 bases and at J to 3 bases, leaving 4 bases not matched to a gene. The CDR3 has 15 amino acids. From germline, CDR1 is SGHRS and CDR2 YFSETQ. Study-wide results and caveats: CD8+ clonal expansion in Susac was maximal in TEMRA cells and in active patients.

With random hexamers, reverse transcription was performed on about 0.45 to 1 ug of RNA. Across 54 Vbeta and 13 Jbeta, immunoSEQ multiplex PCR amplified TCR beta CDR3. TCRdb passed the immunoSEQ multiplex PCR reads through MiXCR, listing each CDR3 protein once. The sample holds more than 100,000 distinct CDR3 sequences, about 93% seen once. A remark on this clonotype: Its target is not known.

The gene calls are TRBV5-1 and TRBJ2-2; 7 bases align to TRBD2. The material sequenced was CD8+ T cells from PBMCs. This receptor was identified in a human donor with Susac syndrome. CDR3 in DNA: TGCGCCAGCAGCTTTTCTCGGGGGGACACCGGGGAGCTGTTTTTT. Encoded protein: CASSFSRGDTGELFF.